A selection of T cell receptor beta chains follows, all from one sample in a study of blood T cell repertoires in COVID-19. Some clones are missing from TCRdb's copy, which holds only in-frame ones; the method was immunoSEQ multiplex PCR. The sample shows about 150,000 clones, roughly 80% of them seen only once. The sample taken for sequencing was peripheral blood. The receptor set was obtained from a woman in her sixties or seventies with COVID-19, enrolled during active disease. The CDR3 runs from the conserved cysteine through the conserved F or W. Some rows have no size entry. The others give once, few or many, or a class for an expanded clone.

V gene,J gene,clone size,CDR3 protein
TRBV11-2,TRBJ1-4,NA,CASSPLAGYTTNEKLFF
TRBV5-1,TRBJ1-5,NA,CASSLEGSGTQHF
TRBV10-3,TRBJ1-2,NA,CAINPGGGYTF
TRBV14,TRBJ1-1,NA,CASSHLRDKAFF
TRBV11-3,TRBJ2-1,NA,CASSLSSGRTDNEQFF
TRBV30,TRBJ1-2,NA,CAWSTGHNYGYTF
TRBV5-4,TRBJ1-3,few,CASSLWRESSGNTIYF
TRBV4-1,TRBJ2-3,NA,CASSQILGRGETDTQYF
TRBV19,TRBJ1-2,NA,CASTPARTEPHHGYTF
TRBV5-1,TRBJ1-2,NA,CASSSGGGFGYTF
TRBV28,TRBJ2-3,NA,CAVGGATSGDTQYF
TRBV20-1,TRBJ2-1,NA,CSASTLASGSTDEQFF
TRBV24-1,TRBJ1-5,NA,CATSDSKGGQVSQPQHF
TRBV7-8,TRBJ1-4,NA,CASSLDPGRNEKLFF
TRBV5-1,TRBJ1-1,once,CASSPGREDTEAFF
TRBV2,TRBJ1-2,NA,CASSERGGAYGYTF
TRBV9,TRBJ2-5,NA,CASSAAAGQETQYF
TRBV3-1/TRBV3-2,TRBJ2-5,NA,CASSVGVAGGRVRETQYF
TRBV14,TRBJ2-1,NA,CASSRDALEEQFF
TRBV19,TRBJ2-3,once,CASSPRIAGGQDTQYF
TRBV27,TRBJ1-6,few,CASSSSAAAYNSPLHF
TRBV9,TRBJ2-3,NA,CASSVAASGGGGDTQYF
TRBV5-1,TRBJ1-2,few,CASSLAGWQNYGYTF